These 12 T cell receptor beta chains share one sample of origin, sequenced in a study of technical replicates of blood from several donors. Profiled with immunoSEQ multiplex PCR; TCRdb holds only in-frame clones, not every one. This table has 65,000 to 95,000 clones, 97% appearing once. Sequencing was done on a sample of T cells isolated from PBMCs. Receptors originate from a human donor in good health.

J is TRBJ1-5 and V is TRBV9; the D gene is possibly TRBD1 (5 bases). The germline V and J ends were trimmed by 5 bases and 2 bases, with 17 bases remaining between them. Germline loops: CDR1 SGDLS, CDR2 YYNGEE. This CDR3 region has 16 residues. The CDR3 nucleotides read TGTGCCAGCAGTAAAGGGTTGGAAGGGGGCAATCAGCCCCAGCATTTT. Protein sequence: CASSKGLEGGNQPQHF.

The rearrangement joins TRBV7-9 to TRBJ1-1; TRBD1 is a possible D gene (5 bases). The CDR3 is made up of 12 amino acids. Germline loops: CDR1 SEHNR, CDR2 FQNEAQ (reference sequence). The V end lost 1 base, the J end lost 11 bases, and 11 bases lay between the germline ends. The CDR3 spells CASSLGGPSAFF. The CDR3 nucleotides read TGTGCCAGCAGCTTAGGGGGCCCATCGGCTTTCTTT. The whole variable domain, filled in from reference TRBV7-9 and TRBJ1-1, reads DTGVSQNPRHKITKRGQNVTFRCDPISEHNRLYWYRQTLGQGPEFLTYFQNEAQLEKSRLLSDRFSAERPKGSFSTLEIQRTEQGDSAMYLCASSLGGPSAFFGQGTRLTVV.

The CDR3 reads CASSPRSQGTHGYTF. The CDR3 region has the DNA TGTGCCAGCTCACCACGTTCACAGGGTACCCATGGCTACACCTTC. The J gene is TRBJ1-2, the V gene TRBV18, with D maybe TRBD1 (6 bases). The CDR3 is 15 residues long. The V gene lost 1 base and the J gene lost 6 bases, with 15 bases spanning the gap. CDR1 and CDR2 from the germline V gene are KGHSH and LQKENI.

On this clone itself: The junction shows a germline mismatch at one end, possibly a read error. The chain combines TRBV15 with TRBJ1-1; a weak D match, TRBD1 (5 bases). The CDR3 loop spans 10 amino acids. Germline assignment: CDR1 LNHNV and CDR2 YYDKDF (reference sequence). CDR3 residues: CATIGGEPCF. The CDR3 region has the DNA TGTGCCACCATCGGGGGTGAACCGTGTTTT.

This clone came up a few times. This sequence joins TRBV20-1 and TRBJ1-1; D possibly corresponds to TRBD1 (5 bases). The CDR3 length is 11 residues. Germline V gives CDR1 DFQATT, CDR2 SNEGSKA (reference sequence). V shed 3 bases and J shed 7 bases, with 9 bases lying between them. CDR3 protein: CSARGLDEAFF. The CDR3 DNA reads TGCAGTGCTAGGGGGCTCGATGAAGCTTTCTTT.

CDR3 coding DNA: TGTGCCAGCAGCTTAACATGGTCGCCCGAGGTTTATGGCTACACCTTC. It encodes CASSLTWSPEVYGYTF. The chain combines TRBV11-3 with TRBJ1-2; D ambiguous. CDR1 and CDR2 from the germline V gene are SGHNT and YENEEA. The CDR3 is 16 amino acids. V lost 2 bases and J 5 bases, leaving 18 bases between the germline ends. The entire variable domain, with the rest obtained from reference TRBV11-3 and TRBJ1-2, is as follows: EAGVVQSPRYKIIEKKQPVAFWCNPISGHNTLYWYLQNLGQGPELLIRYENEEAVDDSQLPKDRFSAERLKGVDSTLKIQPAELGDSAVYLCASSLTWSPEVYGYTFGSGTRLTVV.

This chain connects TRBV7-9 to TRBJ1-2; no definite D call. The CDR3 is made up of 13 amino acids. Germline values: CDR1 SEHNR, CDR2 FQNEAQ (reference sequence). V lost 7 bases and J 7 bases, leaving 16 bases between the germline ends. CDR3 region: CASTPPGMSGYTF. CDR3 coding DNA: TGTGCCAGCACCCCTCCAGGAATGAGTGGCTACACCTTC. The entire variable domain, with the rest obtained from reference TRBV7-9 and TRBJ1-2, is as follows: DTGVSQNPRHKITKRGQNVTFRCDPISEHNRLYWYRQTLGQGPEFLTYFQNEAQLEKSRLLSDRFSAERPKGSFSTLEIQRTEQGDSAMYLCASTPPGMSGYTFGSGTRLTVV.

J is TRBJ1-5 and V is TRBV28; 8 bases match TRBD1. CDR1 is MDHEN, CDR2 SYDVKM, per germline. This CDR3 contains 15 residues. With 6 bases clipped from V and 5 bases from J, the junction kept 9 bases outside the gene matches. CDR3 protein: CASRIEGTGDQPQHF. The DNA of the CDR3 is TGTGCCAGCAGGATTGAGGGGACAGGCGATCAGCCCCAGCATTTT.

This chain connects TRBV5-1 to TRBJ1-2; D remains ambiguous. This CDR3 spans 13 amino acids. Germline lookup yields CDR1 SGHRS and CDR2 YFSETQ. Trimming removed 6 bases from V and 8 bases from J, with 17 bases in between. The CDR3 sequence: CASTVGTPSGYTF. In nucleotides, the CDR3 is TGCGCCAGCACAGTGGGAACCCCTAGCGGCTACACCTTC.

In this sample, this clone turned up a few times. J is TRBJ2-1 and V is TRBV29-1, with 7 bases matching TRBD2. The germline V gene has CDR1 SQVTM and CDR2 ANQGSEA. V gave up 7 bases and J gave up 8 bases; unmatched junction bases: 17. This CDR3 comprises 15 residues. The CDR3 sequence: CSARDRGGSSYEQFF. CDR3 nucleotide sequence: TGCAGCGCAAGAGATCGGGGCGGGAGTAGCTATGAGCAGTTCTTC.

The chain joins TRBV6-1 to TRBJ2-1; 11 bases align to TRBD2. With 7 bases clipped from V and 6 bases from J, the junction kept 8 bases outside the gene matches. This CDR3 region has 15 residues. CDR1 MNHNS and CDR2 SASEGT come from the germline V gene. DNA of the CDR3: TGTGCCAGCACTCAGATAGCGGGAGGGATCAATGAGCAGTTCTTC. Amino acids: CASTQIAGGINEQFF.

J is TRBJ1-1 and V is TRBV5-1; the D is unclear. Germline V gene sequence: CDR1 SGHRS, CDR2 YFSETQ. CDR3 length equals 13 residues. V lost 2 bases and J lost 0, with 5 bases in between. The DNA of the CDR3 is TGCGCCAGCAGCTTTCTCCTGAACACTGAAGCTTTCTTT. Translation: CASSFLLNTEAFF.